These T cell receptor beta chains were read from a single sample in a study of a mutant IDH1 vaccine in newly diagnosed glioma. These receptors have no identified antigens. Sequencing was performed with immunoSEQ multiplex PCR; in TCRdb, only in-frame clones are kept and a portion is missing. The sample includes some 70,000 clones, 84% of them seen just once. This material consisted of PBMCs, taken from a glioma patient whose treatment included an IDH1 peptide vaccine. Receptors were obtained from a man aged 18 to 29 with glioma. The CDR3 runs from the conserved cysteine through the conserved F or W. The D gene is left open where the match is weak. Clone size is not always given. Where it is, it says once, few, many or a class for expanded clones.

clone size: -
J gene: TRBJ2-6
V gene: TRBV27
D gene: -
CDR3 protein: CASSRPGANVLTF
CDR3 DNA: TGTGCCAGCAGCCGACCTGGGGCCAACGTCCTGACTTTC

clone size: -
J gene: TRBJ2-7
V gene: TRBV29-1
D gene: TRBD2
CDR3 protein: CSVDAGRAYEQYF
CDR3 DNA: TGCAGCGTTGATGCGGGGAGGGCTTACGAGCAGTACTTC

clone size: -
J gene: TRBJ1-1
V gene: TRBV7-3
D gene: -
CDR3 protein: CASSLGGGYTAFF
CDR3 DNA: TGTGCCAGCAGCTTAGGTGGGGGTTACACAGCTTTCTTT

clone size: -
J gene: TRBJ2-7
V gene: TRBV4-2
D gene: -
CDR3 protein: CASSQDRGTYEQYF
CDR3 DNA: TGTGCCAGCAGCCAAGACAGGGGTACTTACGAGCAGTACTTC

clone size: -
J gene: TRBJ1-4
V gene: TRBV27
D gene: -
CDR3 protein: CASSLLGATNEKLFF
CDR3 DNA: TGTGCCAGCAGTTTACTGGGGGCAACTAATGAAAAACTGTTTTTT

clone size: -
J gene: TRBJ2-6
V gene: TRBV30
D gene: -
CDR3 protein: CAWSVGGLSGANVLTF
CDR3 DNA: TGTGCCTGGAGTGTTGGGGGACTCTCTGGGGCCAACGTCCTGACTTTC

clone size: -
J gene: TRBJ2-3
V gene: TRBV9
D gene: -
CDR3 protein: CASSVFMGPDLGADTQYF
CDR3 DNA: TGTGCCAGCAGCGTCTTCATGGGACCCGACCTGGGGGCAGATACGCAGTATTTT

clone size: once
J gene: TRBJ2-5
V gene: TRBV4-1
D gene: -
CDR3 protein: CASSPSGETQYF
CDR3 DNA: TGCGCCAGCAGCCCCAGCGGAGAGACCCAGTACTTC

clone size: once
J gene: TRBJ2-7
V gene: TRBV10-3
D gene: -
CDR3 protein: CAISDNRAYEQYF
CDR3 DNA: TGTGCCATCAGTGACAACAGGGCCTACGAGCAGTACTTC

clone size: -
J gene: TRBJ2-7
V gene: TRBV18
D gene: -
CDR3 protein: CASSPHDGPGYEQYF
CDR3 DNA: TGTGCCAGCTCACCTCACGACGGCCCAGGGTACGAGCAGTACTTC

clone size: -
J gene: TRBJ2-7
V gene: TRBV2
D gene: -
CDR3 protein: CASRPPKGQYF
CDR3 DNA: TGTGCCAGTCGGCCGCCTAAGGGGCAGTACTTC

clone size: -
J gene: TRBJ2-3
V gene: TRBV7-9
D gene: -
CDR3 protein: CASSLALLDTDTQYF
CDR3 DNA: TGTGCCAGCAGCTTAGCGCTTCTTGACACAGATACGCAGTATTTT

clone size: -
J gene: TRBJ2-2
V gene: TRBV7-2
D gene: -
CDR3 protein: CASSLGGYTGELFF
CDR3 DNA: TGTGCCAGCAGCTTAGGCGGTTACACCGGGGAGCTGTTTTTT

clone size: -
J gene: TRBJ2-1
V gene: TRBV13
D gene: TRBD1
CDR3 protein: CASSTRTGRRYNEQFF
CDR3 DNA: TGTGCCAGCAGCACCCGGACAGGGAGGAGGTACAATGAGCAGTTCTTC

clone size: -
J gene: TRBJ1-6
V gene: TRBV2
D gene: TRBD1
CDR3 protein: CASSPGTGNSPLHF
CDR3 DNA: TGTGCCAGCAGTCCCGGGACAGGGAATTCACCCCTCCACTTT

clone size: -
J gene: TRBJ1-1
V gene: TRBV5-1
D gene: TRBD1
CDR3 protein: CASSLTTGTNTEAFF
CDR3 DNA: TGCGCCAGCAGCTTGACGACAGGGACGAACACTGAAGCTTTCTTT

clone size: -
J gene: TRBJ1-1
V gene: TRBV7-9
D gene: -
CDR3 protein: CASSLTQVPMNTEAFF
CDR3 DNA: TGTGCCAGCAGCTTAACCCAGGTTCCTATGAACACTGAAGCTTTCTTT

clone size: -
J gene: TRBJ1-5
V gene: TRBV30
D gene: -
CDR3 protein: CAWSRGSSNQPQHF
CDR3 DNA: TGTGCCTGGAGTAGGGGTAGTAGCAATCAGCCCCAGCATTTT

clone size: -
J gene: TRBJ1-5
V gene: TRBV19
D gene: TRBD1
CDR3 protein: CASSIPLLLGGRNQPQHF
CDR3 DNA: TGTGCCAGTAGTATTCCCCTCCTTTTAGGGGGCAGGAATCAGCCCCAGCATTTT

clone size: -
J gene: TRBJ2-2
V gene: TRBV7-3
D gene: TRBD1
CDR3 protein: CASSLGQANTGELFF
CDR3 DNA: TGTGCCAGCAGCTTAGGACAGGCGAACACCGGGGAGCTGTTTTTT

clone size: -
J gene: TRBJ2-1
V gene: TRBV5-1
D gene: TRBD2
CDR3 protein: CASSTSGTYNEQFF
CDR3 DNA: TGCGCCAGCAGCACTAGCGGAACCTACAATGAGCAGTTCTTC

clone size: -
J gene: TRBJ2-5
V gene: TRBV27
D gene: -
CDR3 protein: CASSLSGGRVAFSETQYF
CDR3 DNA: TGTGCCAGCAGTTTATCGGGAGGTCGGGTAGCGTTTTCAGAGACCCAGTACTTC

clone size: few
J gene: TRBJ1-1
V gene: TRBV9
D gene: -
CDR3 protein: CASSVSKFPGRGNEAFF
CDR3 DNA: TGTGCCAGCAGCGTAAGCAAGTTTCCGGGTCGGGGAAATGAAGCTTTCTTT

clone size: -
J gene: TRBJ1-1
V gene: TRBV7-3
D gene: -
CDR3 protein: CASSWDSMNTEAFF
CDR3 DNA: TGTGCCAGCAGCTGGGACTCCATGAACACTGAAGCTTTCTTT

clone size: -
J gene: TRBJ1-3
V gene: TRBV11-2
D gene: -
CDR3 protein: CASSYTGSGNTIYF
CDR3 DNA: TGTGCCAGCAGCTATACAGGTTCAGGAAACACCATATATTTT

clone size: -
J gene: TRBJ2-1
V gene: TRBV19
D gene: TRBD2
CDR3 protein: CASSSGSFANEQFF
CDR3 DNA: TGTGCCAGTAGTAGCGGGAGTTTTGCAAATGAGCAGTTCTTC

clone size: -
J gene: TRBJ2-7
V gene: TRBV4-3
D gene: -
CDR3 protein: CASSQRVGGAYEQYF
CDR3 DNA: TGCGCCAGCAGCCAGCGGGTCGGAGGAGCCTACGAGCAGTACTTC

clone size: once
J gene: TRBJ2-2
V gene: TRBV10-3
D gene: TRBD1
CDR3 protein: CAISGDRGSDTGELFF
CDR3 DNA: TGTGCCATCAGTGGGGACAGGGGTAGTGACACCGGGGAGCTGTTTTTT

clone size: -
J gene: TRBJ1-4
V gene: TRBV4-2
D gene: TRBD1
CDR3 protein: CASSQAGTGGSGEKLFF
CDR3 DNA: TGTGCCAGCAGCCAAGCCGGGACAGGGGGCAGTGGTGAAAAACTGTTTTTT